The text below deals with one T cell receptor (beta chain). The CDR3 runs to 11 residues. Germline values: CDR1 SGHRS, CDR2 YFSETQ. V was pared by 2 bases and J by 6 bases, with 2 bases between. Profiled with immunoSEQ multiplex PCR; TCRdb holds only in-frame clones, not every one. The sample carries around 250,000 clones, 90% recorded once. This entry belongs to a study of cytomegalovirus exposure and HLA in healthy donors. The sequencing input was PBMCs. This clonotype was obtained from a woman in her twenties or thirties in good health and CMV-seronegative. This chain connects TRBV5-1 to TRBJ2-2, with D unclear. CDR3 DNA: TGCGCCAGCAGCTTTGCCGGGGAGCTGTTTTTT. Its translation: CASSFAGELFF.